The 11 T cell receptor beta chains below were found in one sample sequenced in a study of CD8+CD57+ T cells in acquired aplastic anemia listed by TCRdb under 2018. Sequencing was carried out with an Illumina HiSeq 2000. Genomic DNA served as template for TCR beta VDJ combination and CDR3 sequence profiling. The raw public reads went through TCRdb reprocessing: fastp at Q25, MiXCR clone calling, in-frame beta chains kept. Each CDR3 protein appears once, grouped with its most common genes and DNA. Within this sample are around 200,000 distinct CDR3 sequences, with around 50% of them counted one time only. The ten biggest clones cover approximately 13% of the sample. The patients picked for sequencing were ones in whom flow cytometry had shown an expansion of CD8+CD57+ cells. The sample was sorted CD4+, CD8+, or CD8+CD57+ T cells (not recorded which) from PBMCs. These TCRs come from a human donor with aplastic anemia.

The CDR3 spells CASSAWGDREETQYF. The CDR3 DNA reads TGTGCCAGCAGTGCCTGGGGGGACAGGGAAGAGACCCAGTACTTC. The V gene is TRBV7-8, the J gene TRBJ2-5; 9 bases line up with TRBD1. The CDR3 has 15 residues. Looked up from germline, CDR1 is SGHVS and CDR2 is FQNEAQ. V lost 6 bases to trimming and J lost 3 bases; unmatched junction nucleotides: 8.

This chain uses TRBV10-3 with TRBJ2-7, with D unclear. This CDR3 contains 11 residues. Germline values: CDR1 ENHRY, CDR2 SYGVKD. V shed 2 bases and J shed 5 bases, with 4 bases lying between them. The CDR3 reads CAISEAHEQYF. CDR3 sequence (DNA): TGTGCCATCAGTGAGGCCCACGAGCAGTACTTC.

The rearrangement uses TRBV2 and TRBJ1-2; maybe TRBD1 (5 bases). V dropped 3 bases and J dropped 8 bases, with 16 bases sitting between them. Germline V CDR1 and CDR2: SNHLY, FYNNEI. The CDR3 has 14 residues. The CDR3 here is CASSDQGTLRGYTF. The CDR3 DNA follows: TGTGCCAGCAGTGATCAGGGTACTTTAAGAGGCTACACCTTC.

J is TRBJ1-3 and V is TRBV29-1; the D is unclear. Germline CDR1 SQVTM, CDR2 ANQGSEA. The CDR3 runs to 15 residues. The CDR3 here is CSGIQTLHSGNTIYF. The CDR3 nucleotides are TGCAGTGGAATTCAGACTTTACACTCTGGAAACACCATATATTTT.

This clonotype has at least ten counts. This rearrangement joins TRBV20-1 to TRBJ1-4, with 11 bases lining up with TRBD1. The CDR3 runs to 15 residues. Trimming at V came to 0 bases and at J to 7 bases, leaving 4 bases not matched to a gene. Germline loops: CDR1 DFQATT, CDR2 SNEGSKA (reference sequence). DNA for the CDR3: TGCAGTGCTAGAGACTGGGACAGGGGGGGTGAAAAACTGTTTTTT. Protein sequence: CSARDWDRGGEKLFF.

This clonotype was observed a handful of times. The rearrangement joins TRBV29-1 to TRBJ1-2; a weak D match, TRBD1 (5 bases). There are 14 residues in the CDR3. Trimming removed 4 bases at V and 4 bases at J, with 16 bases between. The germline V gene has CDR1 SQVTM and CDR2 ANQGSEA. For the CDR3, the DNA is TGCAGCGTTGGGAGGGGAGGGCGAGGCTATGGCTACACCTTC. Amino acids: CSVGRGGRGYGYTF.

The gene calls are TRBV20-1 and TRBJ1-2, with D perhaps matching TRBD1 (5 bases). Germline V lookup: CDR1 DFQATT, CDR2 SNEGSKA (reference sequence). The CDR3 runs to 14 residues. The V gene lost 0 bases and the J gene lost 3 bases, with 11 bases spanning the gap. CDR3 sequence reads: CSARDRGSDYGYTF. CDR3 nucleotide sequence: TGCAGTGCTAGAGATAGGGGAAGTGACTATGGCTACACCTTC.

This clonotype was observed at least ten times. The chain links TRBV7-8 to TRBJ2-3; tentative D call: TRBD2 (5 bases). CDR3 size: 15 residues. From germline, CDR1 is SGHVS and CDR2 FQNEAQ. V lost 1 base and J 2 bases, leaving 10 bases between the germline ends. Here the CDR3 reads CASSLDGGYTDTQYF. The DNA of the CDR3 is TGTGCCAGCAGCTTAGATGGCGGGTACACAGATACGCAGTATTTT.

At least ten counts were recorded for this clonotype. V gene TRBV29-1 combines with J gene TRBJ1-2; D gene uncertain. The CDR3 is 15 amino acids. CDR1 and CDR2 (germline): SQVTM, ANQGSEA. V was trimmed by 4 bases and J by 3 bases, leaving 18 bases between them. The CDR3 region has the DNA TGCAGCGTTGCCTCCTTTGAAGGGAGGGACTATGGCTACACCTTC. Protein: CSVASFEGRDYGYTF.

This clonotype was seen repeatedly, ten times or more. The J gene is TRBJ2-3, the V gene TRBV6-5, with D possibly being TRBD1 or TRBD2 (6 bases each). V gave up 2 bases and J gave up 0 bases, with 15 bases separating them. Germline V lookup: CDR1 MNHEY, CDR2 SVGAGI. CDR3 size: 17 residues. The chain's CDR3 is CASSYVQAGQSTDTQYF. CDR3 nucleotide sequence: TGTGCCAGCAGTTACGTTCAGGCGGGACAAAGCACAGATACGCAGTATTTT.

The gene calls are TRBV19 and TRBJ2-6, with 12 bases aligning to TRBD2. Germline V gives CDR1 LNHDA, CDR2 SQIVND (reference sequence). The trim removed 5 bases at V and 2 bases at J, leaving 4 bases unmatched. This CDR3 is 17 amino acids long. CDR3 residues: CASSELAGGAGANVLTF. In DNA, the CDR3 is TGTGCCAGTAGTGAACTAGCGGGGGGTGCTGGGGCCAACGTCCTGACTTTC.